What follows describes a single TCR beta chain. As yet, its antigen is unknown. The data stem from a study of T cell repertoires in cytomegalovirus infection. Overall study context: Matching HLA type and CMV infection were both indicated by public TCR beta signatures. General study results and limits: The ex vivo response was dominated by HLA-C-restricted CMV-specific TCR beta clonotypes. The cumulative frequency of public TCR beta families identified carriers of CMV plus the relevant HLA.

TCRdb analysed the reads with MiXCR anew, one entry per CDR3 protein. The sample includes around 750,000 distinct CDR3 sequences, about 30% of them seen just once. The sequence was obtained from a human donor in good health (CMV status not recorded). Some clones in this sample may be carry-over from other donors' samples. The input for sequencing was cultured CD8+ T cells from PBMCs, taken from culture after CMV antigen stimulation.

DNA for the CDR3: TGTGCCATCAGTGAGTCTCCGTCCTCGAACACCGGGGAGCTGTTTTTT. This encodes CAISESPSSNTGELFF. The V gene is TRBV10-3, the J gene TRBJ2-2; no reliable D call. Germline-derived CDR1 and CDR2 are ENHRY and SYGVKD. This CDR3 is built from 16 residues. The V and J ends lost 0 bases and 0 bases respectively, with 8 bases between them.